One and the same sample provided the 11 T cell receptor beta chains below, sequenced in a study of OX40 agonist ivuxolimab in advanced cancers. This table comes from immunoSEQ multiplex PCR, and its TCRdb copy is limited to in-frame clones, with some not included. This table holds 67,000 or so clones, 86% found once. The material sequenced was CD4+ or CD8+ T cells sorted from blood, taken in a trial of the OX40 agonist ivuxolimab. The origin of the receptors is an adult with an advanced solid tumor such as melanoma, head and neck, liver or kidney cancer.

The chain uses TRBV29-1 and TRBJ2-1; 7 positions match TRBD2. Germline V CDR1 and CDR2: SQVTM, ANQGSEA. CDR3 length equals 11 residues. CDR3 in amino acids: CSGGEGNEQFF. The CDR3 region has the DNA TGCAGTGGGGGGGAGGGAAATGAGCAGTTCTTC.

The chain has TRBV5-1 and TRBJ2-5, with TRBD1 identical over 9 bases. Germline V gene sequence: CDR1 SGHRS, CDR2 YFSETQ. The CDR3 covers 15 residues. J was trimmed by 3 bases and V by 4 bases; bases with no gene match: 7. CDR3 sequence (DNA): TGCGCCAGCAGCCGCCTGGGACAGGGTAAAGAGACCCAGTACTTC. Its translation: CASSRLGQGKETQYF.

J is TRBJ2-3 and V is TRBV7-2; 7 positions agree with TRBD2. Germline CDR1 is SGHTA and CDR2 is FQGNSA. The length of the CDR3 is 16 residues. The ends lost 3 bases at V and 2 bases at J; junction bases unmatched: 8. The DNA for the CDR3 is TGTGCCAGCAGCTTGTCTAGCGGAGGGTACACAGATACGCAGTATTTT. Translation gives CASSLSSGGYTDTQYF.

In regard to this clone: Other DNA variants within this sample encode the same CDR3. The chain links TRBV28 to TRBJ2-2, with D maybe TRBD1 (5 bases). Germline CDR1 MDHEN, CDR2 SYDVKM. The V end was cut by 6 bases, the J end by 2 bases, with 13 bases between. CDR3 length: 15 residues. The CDR3 region is CASSRVQGNTGELFF. CDR3 nucleotide sequence: TGTGCCAGCAGCCGTGTTCAGGGAAACACCGGGGAGCTGTTTTTT. Looking up the rest from reference TRBV28 and TRBJ2-2 gives the full variable domain: DVKVTQSSRYLVKRTGEKVFLECVQDMDHENMFWYRQDPGLGLRLIYFSYDVKMKEKGDIPEGYSVSREKKERFSLILESASTNQTSMYLCASSRVQGNTGELFFGEGSRLTVL.

The chain uses TRBV10-3 and TRBJ1-2; D is uncertain. The germline gives CDR1 ENHRY, CDR2 SYGVKD. V was trimmed by 7 bases and J by 7 bases, leaving 16 bases between them. The CDR3 totals 13 residues. The DNA for the CDR3 is TGTGCCATCAAGTGGGGAGAGGGCTTTGGCTACACCTTC. Translation gives CAIKWGEGFGYTF.

The chain has TRBV6-6 and TRBJ1-4; D possibly corresponds to TRBD1 (5 bases). The CDR3 is 14 amino acids. V shed 7 bases and J shed 8 bases, with 17 bases lying between them. Germline V lookup: CDR1 MNHNY, CDR2 SVGAGI (reference sequence). The chain's CDR3 is CASNVGTVKEKLFF. Written as DNA, the CDR3 is TGTGCCAGCAATGTAGGGACCGTAAAAGAAAAACTGTTTTTT.

This chain connects TRBV28 to TRBJ2-7; 9 bases agree with TRBD1. With V trimmed by 6 bases and J by 11 bases, 14 bases remained unmatched. Germline assignment: CDR1 MDHEN and CDR2 SYDVKM. The CDR3 contains 14 residues. CDR3 sequence: CASSPPPGQGREYF. CDR3 DNA sequence: TGTGCCAGCAGCCCCCCCCCGGGACAGGGACGGGAGTACTTC.

In DNA form, the CDR3 reads TGTGCCAGCAGTTCCCTCCAAGAGCAGTACTTC. It is translated as CASSSLQEQYF. V usage is TRBV28 and J usage is TRBJ2-7; D gene unclear. The CDR3 extends over 11 amino acids. Germline V gives CDR1 MDHEN, CDR2 SYDVKM. V was pared by 4 bases and J by 7 bases, with 8 bases between.

The rearrangement links TRBV29-1 to TRBJ1-5, with 7 bases lining up with TRBD1. Trimming cost V 5 bases and J 3 bases; bases outside gene matches: 7. The CDR3 sequence is 14 residues long. Germline V gene lookup returns CDR1 SQVTM and CDR2 ANQGSEA. CDR3 region: CSVLPGTDNQPQHF. CDR3 bases: TGCAGCGTTCTCCCGGGGACAGACAATCAGCCCCAGCATTTT.

The gene calls are TRBV7-2 and TRBJ2-7; TRBD1 is a possible D gene (6 bases). From germline, CDR1 is SGHTA and CDR2 FQGNSA. This CDR3 region has 13 residues. V was shortened by 7 bases and J by 7 bases, with 17 bases between the two germline ends. The CDR3 protein is CASNPHREGEQYF. The CDR3 DNA follows: TGTGCCAGCAACCCGCACAGGGAAGGAGAGCAGTACTTC.

This rearrangement joins TRBV18 to TRBJ1-3, with no clear D. In germline, CDR1 is KGHSH, CDR2 LQKENI. With 1 base removed from V and 0 bases from J, the gap between germline ends came to 10 bases. The CDR3 runs 16 residues. DNA of the CDR3: TGTGCCAGCTCACCACTTGGGCACAACTCTGGAAACACCATATATTTT. Protein product: CASSPLGHNSGNTIYF.